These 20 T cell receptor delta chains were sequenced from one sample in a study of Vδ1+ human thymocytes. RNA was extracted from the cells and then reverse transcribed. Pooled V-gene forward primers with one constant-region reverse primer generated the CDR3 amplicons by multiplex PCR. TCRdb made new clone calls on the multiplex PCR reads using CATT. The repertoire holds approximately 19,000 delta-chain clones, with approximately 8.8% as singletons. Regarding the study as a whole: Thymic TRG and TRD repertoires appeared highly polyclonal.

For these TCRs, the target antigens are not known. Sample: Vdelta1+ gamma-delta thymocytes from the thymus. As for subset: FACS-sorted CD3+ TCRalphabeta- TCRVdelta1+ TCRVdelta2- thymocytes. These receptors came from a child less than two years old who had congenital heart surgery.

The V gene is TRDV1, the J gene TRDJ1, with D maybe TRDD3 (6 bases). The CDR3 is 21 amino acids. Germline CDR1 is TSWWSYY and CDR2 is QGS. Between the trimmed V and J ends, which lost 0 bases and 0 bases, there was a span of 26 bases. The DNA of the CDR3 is TGTGCTCTTGGGGAACTAGTGGTATCTGAAGTGGGGGTCCAGTACACCGATAAACTCATCTTT. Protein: CALGELVVSEVGVQYTDKLIF.

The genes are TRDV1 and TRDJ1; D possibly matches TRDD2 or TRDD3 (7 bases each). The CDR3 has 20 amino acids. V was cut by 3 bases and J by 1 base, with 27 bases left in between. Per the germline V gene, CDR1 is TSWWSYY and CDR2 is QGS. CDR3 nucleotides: TGTGCTCTTGGGGACTCTATCTTCCTAGGGTGGGGGAATCCCACCGATAAACTCATCTTT. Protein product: CALGDSIFLGWGNPTDKLIF.

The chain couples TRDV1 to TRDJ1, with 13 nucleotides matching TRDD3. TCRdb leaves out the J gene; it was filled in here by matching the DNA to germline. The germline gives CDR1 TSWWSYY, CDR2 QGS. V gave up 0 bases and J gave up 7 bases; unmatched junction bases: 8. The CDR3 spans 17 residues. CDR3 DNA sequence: TGTGCTCTTGGGGAACTAGGCCCTACTGGGGGATACGCTAAACTCATCTTT. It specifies CALGELGPTGGYAKLIF.

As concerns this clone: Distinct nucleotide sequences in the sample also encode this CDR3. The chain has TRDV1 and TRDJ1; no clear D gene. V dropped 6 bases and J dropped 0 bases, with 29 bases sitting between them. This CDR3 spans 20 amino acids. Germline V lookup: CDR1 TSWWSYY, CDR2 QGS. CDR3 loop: CALGFPPRGIRGLYTDKLIF. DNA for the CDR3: TGTGCTCTTGGTTTCCCTCCAAGGGGTATTCGGGGCTTGTACACCGATAAACTCATCTTT.

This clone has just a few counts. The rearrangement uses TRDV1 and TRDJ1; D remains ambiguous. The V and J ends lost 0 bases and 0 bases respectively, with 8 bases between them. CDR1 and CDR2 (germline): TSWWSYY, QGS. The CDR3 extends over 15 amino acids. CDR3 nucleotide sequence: TGTGCTCTTGGGGAACTCCCCGTGTACACCGATAAACTCATCTTT. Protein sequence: CALGELPVYTDKLIF.

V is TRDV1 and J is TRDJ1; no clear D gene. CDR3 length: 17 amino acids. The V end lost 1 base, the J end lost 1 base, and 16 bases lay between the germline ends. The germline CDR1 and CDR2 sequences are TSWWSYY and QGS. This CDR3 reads CALGEPAFARTTDKLIF. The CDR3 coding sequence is TGTGCTCTTGGGGAACCCGCCTTTGCCCGAACCACCGATAAACTCATCTTT.

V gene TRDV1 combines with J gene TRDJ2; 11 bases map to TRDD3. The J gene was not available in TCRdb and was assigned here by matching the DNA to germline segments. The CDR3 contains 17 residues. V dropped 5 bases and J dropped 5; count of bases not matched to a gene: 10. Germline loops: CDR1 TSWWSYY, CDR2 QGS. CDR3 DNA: TGTGCTCTTGGGAACAGGGTCGCTGGGGGATACACAGCACAACTCTTCTTT. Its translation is CALGNRVAGGYTAQLFF.

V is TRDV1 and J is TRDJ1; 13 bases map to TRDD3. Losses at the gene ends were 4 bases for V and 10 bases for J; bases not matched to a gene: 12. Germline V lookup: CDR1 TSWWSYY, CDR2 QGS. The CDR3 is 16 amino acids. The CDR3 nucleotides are TGTGCTCTTGGGGGAACGGTACTGGGGGATACGCTTTTACTCATCTTT. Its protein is CALGGTVLGDTLLLIF.

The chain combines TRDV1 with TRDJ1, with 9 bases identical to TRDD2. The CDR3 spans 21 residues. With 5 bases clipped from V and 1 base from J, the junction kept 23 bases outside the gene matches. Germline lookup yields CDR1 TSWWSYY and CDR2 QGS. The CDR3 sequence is CALGKGLPTRYPTLLTDKLIF. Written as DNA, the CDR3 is TGTGCTCTTGGGAAGGGCCTTCCTACACGATATCCTACACTTCTCACCGATAAACTCATCTTT.

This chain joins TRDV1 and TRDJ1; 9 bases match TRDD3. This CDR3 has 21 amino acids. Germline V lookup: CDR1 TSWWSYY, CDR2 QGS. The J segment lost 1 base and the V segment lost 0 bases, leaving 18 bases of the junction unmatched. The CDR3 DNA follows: TGTGCTCTTGGGGAACTTGGGTTCAAGGTCGAACTGGGGGACGGCACCGATAAACTCATCTTT. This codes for CALGELGFKVELGDGTDKLIF.

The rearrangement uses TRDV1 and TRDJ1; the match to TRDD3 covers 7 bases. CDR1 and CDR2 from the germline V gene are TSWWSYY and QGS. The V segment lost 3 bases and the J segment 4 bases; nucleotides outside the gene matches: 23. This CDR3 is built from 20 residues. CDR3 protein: CALGERFGYWGAKRGDKLIF. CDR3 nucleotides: TGTGCTCTTGGGGAGCGTTTCGGGTACTGGGGAGCAAAAAGGGGCGATAAACTCATCTTT.

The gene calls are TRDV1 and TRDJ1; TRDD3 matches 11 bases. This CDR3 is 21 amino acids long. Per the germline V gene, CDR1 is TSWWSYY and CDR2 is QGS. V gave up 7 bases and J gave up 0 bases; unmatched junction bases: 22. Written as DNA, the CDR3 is TGTGCTCTTGAGGCCAAGAGGCCCCTACGAGCTGGGGGATACTACACCGATAAACTCATCTTT. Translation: CALEAKRPLRAGGYYTDKLIF.

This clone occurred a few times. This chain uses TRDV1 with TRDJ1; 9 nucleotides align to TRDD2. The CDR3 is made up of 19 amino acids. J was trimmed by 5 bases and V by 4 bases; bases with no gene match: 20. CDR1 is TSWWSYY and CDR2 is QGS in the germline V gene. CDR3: CALGGAFLRVLTLRDKLIF. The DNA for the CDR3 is TGTGCTCTTGGGGGCGCCTTCCTACGAGTTCTGACGCTGAGGGATAAACTCATCTTT.

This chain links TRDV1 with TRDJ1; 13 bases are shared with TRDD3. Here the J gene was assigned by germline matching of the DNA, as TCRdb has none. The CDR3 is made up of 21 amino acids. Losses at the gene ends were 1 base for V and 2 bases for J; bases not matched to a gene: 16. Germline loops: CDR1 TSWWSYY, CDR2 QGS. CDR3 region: CALGERGSYWGIRRWTDKLIF. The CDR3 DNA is TGTGCTCTTGGGGAACGGGGCTCTTACTGGGGGATACGCAGGTGGACCGATAAACTCATCTTT.

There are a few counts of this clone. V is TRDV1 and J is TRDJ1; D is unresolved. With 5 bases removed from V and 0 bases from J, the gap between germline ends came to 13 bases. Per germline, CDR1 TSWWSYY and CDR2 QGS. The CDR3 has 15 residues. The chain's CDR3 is CALGLHGSYTDKLIF. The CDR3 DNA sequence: TGTGCTCTTGGGCTCCACGGTTCTTACACCGATAAACTCATCTTT.

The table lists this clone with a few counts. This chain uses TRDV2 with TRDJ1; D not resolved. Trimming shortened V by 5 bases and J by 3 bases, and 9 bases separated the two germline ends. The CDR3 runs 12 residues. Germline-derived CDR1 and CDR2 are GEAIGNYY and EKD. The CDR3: CACGGLSDKLIF. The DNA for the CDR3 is TGTGCCTGTGGAGGGCTCTCCGATAAACTCATCTTT.

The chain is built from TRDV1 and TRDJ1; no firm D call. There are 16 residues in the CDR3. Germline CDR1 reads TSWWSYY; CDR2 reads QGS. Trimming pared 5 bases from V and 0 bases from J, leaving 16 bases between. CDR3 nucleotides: TGTGCTCTTGGGCTACGTCCTCCCCTATACACCGATAAACTCATCTTT. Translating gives CALGLRPPLYTDKLIF.

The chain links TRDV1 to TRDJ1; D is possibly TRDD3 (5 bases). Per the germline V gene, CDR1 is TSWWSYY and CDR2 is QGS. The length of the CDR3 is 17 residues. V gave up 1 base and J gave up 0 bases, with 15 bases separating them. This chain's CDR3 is CALGEPFSGLNTDKLIF. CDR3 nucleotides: TGTGCTCTTGGGGAACCTTTTTCGGGATTAAACACCGATAAACTCATCTTT.

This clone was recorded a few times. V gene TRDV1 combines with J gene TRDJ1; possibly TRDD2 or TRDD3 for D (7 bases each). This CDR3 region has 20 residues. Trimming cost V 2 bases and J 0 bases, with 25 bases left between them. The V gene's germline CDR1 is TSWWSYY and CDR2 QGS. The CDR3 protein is CALGELFPTTGYGYTDKLIF. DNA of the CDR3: TGTGCTCTTGGGGAATTGTTTCCTACGACCGGATACGGGTACACCGATAAACTCATCTTT.

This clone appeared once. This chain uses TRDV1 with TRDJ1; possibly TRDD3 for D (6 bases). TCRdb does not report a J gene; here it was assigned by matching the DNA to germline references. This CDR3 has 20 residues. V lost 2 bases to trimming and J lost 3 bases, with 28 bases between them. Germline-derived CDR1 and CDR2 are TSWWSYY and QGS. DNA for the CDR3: TGTGCTCTTGGGGAATACCGTTTGGGTACCCTACTCGGGGGACCCGATAAACTCATCTTT. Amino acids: CALGEYRLGTLLGGPDKLIF.